This section outlines one T cell receptor (beta chain) sequence together with its context. Its antigen remains unidentified. The CDR3 covers 13 residues. The V end was cut by 3 bases, the J end by 5 bases, with 12 bases between. Germline CDR1 SGDLS, CDR2 YYNGEE. The record originates from a study of beta chain features in type 1 diabetes. On the study more broadly: Healthy donors and patients had similar age, gender and cell yields.

There was one heparinised blood draw per donor, averaging about 120 mL. Points from the study as a whole: HLA effects on TCRB rearrangement stayed unresolved here. There was a moderate but significant shortening of TCRB CDR3s in all four CD4+ subsets of Type 1 diabetes patients. Among patients, naive, central memory and Treg TCRB repertoires appeared more similar than among healthy donors.

What was sequenced were expressed TCRB transcripts, since all of the isolated RNA had been reverse transcribed. Assay used: immunoSEQ multiplex PCR; TCRdb lists only in-frame clones, some missing. This repertoire shows 200,000 to 250,000 clones, about 15% found once; its top ten account for around 0.019%. The rearrangement links TRBV9 to TRBJ2-7; a possible D gene is TRBD1 (6 bases). The source material was naive CD4+ T cells from blood. The origin of this receptor is a young man with type 1 diabetes. CDR3 amino acids: CASSARDIHEQYF. CDR3 coding DNA: TGTGCCAGCAGCGCCCGGGACATCCACGAGCAGTACTTC. Filled out from reference TRBV9 and TRBJ2-7, the complete variable domain reads DSGVTQTPKHLITATGQRVTLRCSPRSGDLSVYWYQQSLDQGLQFLIQYYNGEERAKGNILERFSAQQFPDLHSELNLSSLELGDSALYFCASSARDIHEQYFGPGTRLTVT.